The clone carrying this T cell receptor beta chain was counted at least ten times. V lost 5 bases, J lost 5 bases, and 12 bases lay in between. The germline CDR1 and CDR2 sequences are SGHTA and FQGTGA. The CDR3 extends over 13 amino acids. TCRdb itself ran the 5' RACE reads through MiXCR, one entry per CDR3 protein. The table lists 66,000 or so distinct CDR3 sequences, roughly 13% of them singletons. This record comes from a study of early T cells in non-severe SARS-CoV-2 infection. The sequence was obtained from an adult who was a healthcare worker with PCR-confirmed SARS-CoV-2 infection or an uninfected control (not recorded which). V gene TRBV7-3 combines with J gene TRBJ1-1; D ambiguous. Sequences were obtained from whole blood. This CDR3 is CASSLVAGTEAFF. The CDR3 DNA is TGTGCCAGCAGCCTAGTGGCGGGGACTGAAGCTTTCTTT.